The 8 T cell receptor beta chains below were found in one sample sequenced in a study of shared clonotypes between healthy human individuals. CD8 cells regarded as naive lacked CD45RO, were positively chosen for CCR7, and omitted terminally differentiated effector memory CD45RA+ cells. TCRdb's table, derived via immunoSEQ multiplex PCR, lists solely in-frame clones and lacks some. The sample records roughly 2.1 million clones, 85% to 95% being singletons. Sequenced material: naive CD8+ T cells from PBMCs. Receptors were obtained from a man between 18 and 29 years old in good health. Some clones in this sample may be carry-over from other donors' samples.

The chain has TRBV27 and TRBJ2-7; D ambiguous. Germline V CDR1 and CDR2: MNHEY, SMNVEV (reference sequence). The CDR3 runs to 14 residues. V dropped 10 bases and J dropped 0 bases, with 16 bases sitting between them. The CDR3 DNA follows: TGTGCCACTCCCAAGGCCAGGAGCTCCTACGAGCAGTACTTC. It translates to CATPKARSSYEQYF.

The V and J genes are TRBV7-3 and TRBJ2-7, with D unresolved. The germline V gene has CDR1 SGHTA and CDR2 FQGTGA. This CDR3 contains 13 residues. V lost 4 bases and J lost 5, with 12 bases in between. The CDR3 nucleotides are TGTGCCAGCAGCTCCTCAAGAGCCGACGAGCAGTACTTC. Its translation: CASSSSRADEQYF.

Details on this clone: Other nucleotide sequences from this sample produce the same CDR3. The V and J genes are TRBV29-1 and TRBJ1-1; D unclear. This CDR3 has 12 amino acids. Deletions cut 6 bases from V and 0 bases from J, with 8 bases between. CDR1 is SQVTM, CDR2 ANQGSEA, per germline. The CDR3 spells CSVTYMNTEAFF. CDR3 coding DNA: TGCAGCGTGACGTACATGAACACTGAAGCTTTCTTT.

The chain employs TRBV7-3 and TRBJ2-5, with TRBD1 identical over 7 bases. V dropped 1 base and J dropped 4; count of bases not matched to a gene: 6. CDR1 is SGHTA and CDR2 is FQGTGA in the germline V gene. This CDR3 has 15 residues. In DNA form, the CDR3 reads TGTGCCAGCAGCTTAAGTACAGGGGCTCGAGAGACCCAGTACTTC. Translated, it gives CASSLSTGARETQYF.

This clone was seen just once. The rearrangement uses TRBV5-1 and TRBJ2-7; 11 bases map to TRBD2. The CDR3 extends over 16 amino acids. The ends lost 3 bases at V and 1 base at J; junction bases unmatched: 6. From germline, CDR1 is SGHRS and CDR2 YFSETQ. The CDR3 is CASSSPGTSGSYEQYF. CDR3 DNA sequence: TGCGCCAGCAGCTCCCCCGGGACTAGCGGATCCTACGAGCAGTACTTC. Supplemented by reference TRBV5-1 and TRBJ2-7, the full variable domain reads KAGVTQTPRYLIKTRGQQVTLSCSPISGHRSVSWYQQTPGQGLQFLFEYFSETQRNKGNFPGRFSGRQFSNSRSEMNVSTLELGDSALYLCASSSPGTSGSYEQYFGPGTRLTVT.

Note on this clone: Its ends do not fully match the called genes, so a read error is possible. V and J are TRBV13 and TRBJ2-5; D uncertain. Germline CDR1 is PRHDT and CDR2 is FYEKMQ (reference sequence). The CDR3 is made up of 10 amino acids. CDR3 amino acids: CASSKDRSDF. In nucleotides, the CDR3 is TGTGCCAGCAGCAAGGACCGGAGTGACTTC.

With respect to this clone: Other nucleotide sequences in the sample specify the same CDR3. This chain links TRBV11-2 with TRBJ2-2, with D unresolved. V was clipped by 4 bases and J by 6 bases, with 3 bases between them. The CDR3 has 11 residues. From germline, CDR1 is SGHAT and CDR2 FQNNGV. CDR3 residues: CASSSPGELFF. CDR3 DNA sequence: TGTGCCAGCAGCTCTCCCGGGGAGCTGTTTTTT.

The rearrangement uses TRBV12-5 and TRBJ2-3, with TRBD2 as a possible D gene (6 bases). The CDR3 length is 14 residues. In germline, CDR1 is LGHNT, CDR2 FRNRAP. V was clipped by 7 bases and J by 0 bases, with 11 bases between them. The CDR3 DNA follows: TGTGCTAGTGCCCAGGAGGGTAGCACAGATACGCAGTATTTT. Translated: CASAQEGSTDTQYF.